This TCR beta chain was retrieved from a study of blood T cell repertoires in COVID-19. Looking at the study overall: The origin of the acute and convalescent COVID-19 samples was the United States, Italy and Spain. PBMCs, B-cell-depleted T cells, or T cells were the source of the cDNA or gDNA that made up the material.

The CDR3 consists of 15 residues. Unmatched junction bases numbered 5, after V lost 0 bases and J lost 4 bases. Germline V CDR1 and CDR2: SGHDN, FVKESK. Original processing notes: Reference gene primer amplification gave nucleated cell count estimates. This table comes from immunoSEQ multiplex PCR, and its TCRdb copy is limited to in-frame clones, with some not included. D and trimming were read from the DNA, whereas the V and J calls and clone size are those reported in that table. The table lists about 50,000 clones, 86% of them singletons, with 2% to 2.5% in the top ten. The V and J genes are TRBV14 and TRBJ1-2; 7 nucleotides match TRBD1. This sequence originates from a woman aged 60-75 years with acute or convalescent COVID-19. The material sequenced was peripheral blood. CDR3 protein: CASSQDVQGGYGYTF. CDR3 coding DNA: TGTGCCAGCAGCCAAGATGTCCAGGGGGGCTATGGCTACACCTTC. Filled out from reference TRBV14 and TRBJ1-2, the complete variable domain reads EAGVTQFPSHSVIEKGQTVTLRCDPISGHDNLYWYRRVMGKEIKFLLHFVKESKQDESGMPNNRFLAERTGGTYSTLKVQPAELEDSGVYFCASSQDVQGGYGYTFGSGTRLTVV.